This TCR beta chain was captured in a study of OX40 agonist ivuxolimab in advanced cancers. This table comes from immunoSEQ multiplex PCR, and its TCRdb copy is limited to in-frame clones, with some not included. This sample has around 6,700 clones, with 79% found just once. V lost 1 base and J lost 0, with 13 bases in between. There are 17 residues in the CDR3. Germline lookup yields CDR1 SGHAT and CDR2 FQNNGV. The genes are TRBV11-2 and TRBJ2-1, with D perhaps TRBD2 (5 bases). This clonotype was sampled from an adult with an advanced solid tumor such as melanoma, head and neck, liver or kidney cancer. Sequences were derived from CD4+ or CD8+ T cells sorted from blood, sampled in a trial of the OX40 agonist ivuxolimab. CDR3 in amino acids: CASSLASTRTSYNEQFF. CDR3 DNA: TGTGCCAGCAGCTTAGCGTCAACTAGGACCTCCTACAATGAGCAGTTCTTC.